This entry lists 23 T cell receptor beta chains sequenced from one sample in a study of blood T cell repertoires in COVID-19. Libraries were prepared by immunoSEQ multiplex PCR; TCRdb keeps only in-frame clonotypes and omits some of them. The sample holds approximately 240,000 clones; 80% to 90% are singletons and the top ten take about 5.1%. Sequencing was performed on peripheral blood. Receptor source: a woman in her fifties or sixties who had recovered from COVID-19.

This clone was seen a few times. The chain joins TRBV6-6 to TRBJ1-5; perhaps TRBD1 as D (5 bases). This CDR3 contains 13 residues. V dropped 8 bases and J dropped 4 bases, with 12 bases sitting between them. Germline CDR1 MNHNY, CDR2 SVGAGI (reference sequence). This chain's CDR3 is CASRDSKNQPQHF. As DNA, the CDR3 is TGTGCCAGCCGTGACAGCAAAAATCAGCCCCAGCATTTT.

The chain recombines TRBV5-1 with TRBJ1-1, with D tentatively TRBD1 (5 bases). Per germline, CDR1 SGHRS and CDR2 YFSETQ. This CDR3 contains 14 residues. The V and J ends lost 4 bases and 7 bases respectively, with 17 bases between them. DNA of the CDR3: TGCGCCAGCAGCCCCGCCATACAGCAGGGTGAAGCTTTCTTT. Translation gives CASSPAIQQGEAFF.

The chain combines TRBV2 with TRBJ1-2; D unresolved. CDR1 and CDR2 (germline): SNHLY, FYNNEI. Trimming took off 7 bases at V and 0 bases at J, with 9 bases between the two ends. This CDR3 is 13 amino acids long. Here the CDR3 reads CASKRVANYGYTF. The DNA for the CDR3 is TGTGCCAGCAAGAGGGTAGCTAACTATGGCTACACCTTC. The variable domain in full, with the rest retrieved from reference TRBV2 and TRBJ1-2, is EPEVTQTPSHQVTQMGQEVILRCVPISNHLYFYWYRQILGQKVEFLVSFYNNEISEKSEIFDDQFSVERPDGSNFTLKIRSTKLEDSAMYFCASKRVANYGYTFGSGTRLTVV.

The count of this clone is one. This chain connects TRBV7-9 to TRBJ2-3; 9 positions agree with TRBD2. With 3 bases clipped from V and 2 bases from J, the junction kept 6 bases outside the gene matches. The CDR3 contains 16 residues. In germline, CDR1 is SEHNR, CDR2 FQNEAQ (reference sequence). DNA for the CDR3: TGTGCCAGCAGCTTCTTGCGGGGGGGCGACACAGATACGCAGTATTTT. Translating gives CASSFLRGGDTDTQYF.

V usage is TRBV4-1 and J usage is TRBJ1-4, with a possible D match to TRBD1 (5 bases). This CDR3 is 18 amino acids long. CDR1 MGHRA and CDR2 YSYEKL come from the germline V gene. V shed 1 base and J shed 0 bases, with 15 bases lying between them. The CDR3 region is CASSQVSMIRATNEKLFF. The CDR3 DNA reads TGCGCCAGCAGCCAAGTTAGTATGATCAGGGCAACTAATGAAAAACTGTTTTTT.

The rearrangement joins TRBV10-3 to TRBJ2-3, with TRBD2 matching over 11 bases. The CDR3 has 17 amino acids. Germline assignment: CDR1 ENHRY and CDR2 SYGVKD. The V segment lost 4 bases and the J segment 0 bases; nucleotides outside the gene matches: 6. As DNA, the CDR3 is TGTGCCATCAGTGGTAGCGGGGGGGGAGCTAGCACAGATACGCAGTATTTT. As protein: CAISGSGGGASTDTQYF.

CDR3 nucleotides: TGTGCCAGCAGCTCCCCGGGACAGGGGAGCACCGGGGAGCTGTTTTTT. This translates into CASSSPGQGSTGELFF. The genes are TRBV5-6 and TRBJ2-2; 10 bases are shared with TRBD1. This CDR3 is 16 amino acids long. Germline values: CDR1 SGHDT, CDR2 YYEEEE. Trimming cost V 3 bases and J 4 bases; bases outside gene matches: 6.

CDR3 bases: TGTGCCAGCAGTCGAAGGACAGGAGAAGCGTACACTGAAGCTTTCTTT. Amino acid sequence: CASSRRTGEAYTEAFF. This chain uses TRBV6-6 with TRBJ1-1; TRBD1 agrees at 7 bases. Germline trimming cut 5 bases from V and 3 bases from J; bases unmatched to any gene: 12. This CDR3 comprises 16 residues. Germline assignment: CDR1 MNHNY and CDR2 SVGAGI (reference sequence).

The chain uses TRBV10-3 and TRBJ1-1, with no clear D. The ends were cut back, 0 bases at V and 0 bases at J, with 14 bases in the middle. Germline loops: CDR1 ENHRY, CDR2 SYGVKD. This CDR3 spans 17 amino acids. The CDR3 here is CAISESGGNGMNTEAFF. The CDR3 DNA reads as TGTGCCATCAGTGAGTCAGGAGGGAACGGCATGAACACTGAAGCTTTCTTT.

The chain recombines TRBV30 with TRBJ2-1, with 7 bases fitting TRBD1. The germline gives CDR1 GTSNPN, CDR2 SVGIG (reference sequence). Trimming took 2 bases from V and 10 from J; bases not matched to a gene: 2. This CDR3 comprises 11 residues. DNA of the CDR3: TGTGCCTGGAGTATAGGGGGCGAGCAGTTCTTC. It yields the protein CAWSIGGEQFF.

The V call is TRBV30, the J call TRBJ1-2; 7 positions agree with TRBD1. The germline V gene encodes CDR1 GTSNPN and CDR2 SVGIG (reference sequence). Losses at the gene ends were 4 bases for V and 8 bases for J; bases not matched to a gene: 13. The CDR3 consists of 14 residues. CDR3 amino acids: CAWIEGAESLGYTF. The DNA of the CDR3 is TGTGCCTGGATAGAGGGGGCGGAAAGCCTCGGCTACACCTTC.

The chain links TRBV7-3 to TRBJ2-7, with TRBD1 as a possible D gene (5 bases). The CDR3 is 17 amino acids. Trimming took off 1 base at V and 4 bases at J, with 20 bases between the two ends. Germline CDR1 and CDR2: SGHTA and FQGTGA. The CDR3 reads CASSLRGPKFGTYEQYF. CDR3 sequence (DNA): TGTGCCAGCAGCTTAAGGGGCCCTAAATTTGGTACGTACGAGCAGTACTTC.

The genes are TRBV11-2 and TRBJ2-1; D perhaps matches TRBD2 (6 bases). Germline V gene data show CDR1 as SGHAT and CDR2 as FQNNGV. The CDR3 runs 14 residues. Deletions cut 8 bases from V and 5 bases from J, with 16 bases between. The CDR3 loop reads CASGVGGAHNEQFF. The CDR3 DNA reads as TGTGCCAGCGGCGTCGGCGGGGCCCACAATGAGCAGTTCTTC.

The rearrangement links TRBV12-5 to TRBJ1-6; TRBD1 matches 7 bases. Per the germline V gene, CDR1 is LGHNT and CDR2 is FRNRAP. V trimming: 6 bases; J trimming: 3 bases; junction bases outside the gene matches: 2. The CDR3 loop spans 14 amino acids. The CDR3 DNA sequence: TGTGCTAGTGGGGGACAGTTCTATAATTCACCCCTCCACTTT. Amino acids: CASGGQFYNSPLHF.

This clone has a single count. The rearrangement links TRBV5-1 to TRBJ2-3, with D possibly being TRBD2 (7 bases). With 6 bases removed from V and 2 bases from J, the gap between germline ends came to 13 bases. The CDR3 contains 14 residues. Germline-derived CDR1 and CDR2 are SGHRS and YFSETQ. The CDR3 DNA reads TGCGCCAGCAAAGGGGGGGGAGCCACAGATACGCAGTATTTT. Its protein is CASKGGGATDTQYF. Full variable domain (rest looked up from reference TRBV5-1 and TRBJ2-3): KAGVTQTPRYLIKTRGQQVTLSCSPISGHRSVSWYQQTPGQGLQFLFEYFSETQRNKGNFPGRFSGRQFSNSRSEMNVSTLELGDSALYLCASKGGGATDTQYFGPGTRLTVL.

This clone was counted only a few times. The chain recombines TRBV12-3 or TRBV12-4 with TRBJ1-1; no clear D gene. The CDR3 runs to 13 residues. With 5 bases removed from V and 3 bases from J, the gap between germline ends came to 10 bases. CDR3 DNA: TGTGCCAGCAGTCCCGGGGTGGACACTGAAGCTTTCTTT. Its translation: CASSPGVDTEAFF.

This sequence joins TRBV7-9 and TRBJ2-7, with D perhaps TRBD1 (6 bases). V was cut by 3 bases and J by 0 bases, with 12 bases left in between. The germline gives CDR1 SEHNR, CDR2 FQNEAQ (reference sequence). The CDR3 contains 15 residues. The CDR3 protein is CASSFSRDNSYEQYF. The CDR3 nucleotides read TGTGCCAGCAGCTTTAGTCGGGACAACTCCTACGAGCAGTACTTC.

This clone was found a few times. The CDR3 region is CASSQTGESPLHF. The DNA for the CDR3 is TGTGCCAGCAGCCAGACAGGGGAATCACCCCTCCACTTT. The chain links TRBV7-9 to TRBJ1-6; 8 nucleotides match TRBD1. The V gene's germline CDR1 is SEHNR and CDR2 FQNEAQ (reference sequence). This CDR3 is 13 amino acids long. The V segment lost 5 bases and the J segment 10 bases; nucleotides outside the gene matches: 4.

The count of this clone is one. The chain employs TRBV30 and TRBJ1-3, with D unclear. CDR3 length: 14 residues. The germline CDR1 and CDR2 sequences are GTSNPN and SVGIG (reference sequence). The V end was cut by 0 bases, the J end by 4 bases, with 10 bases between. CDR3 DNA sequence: TGTGCCTGGAGTGTACTAGGGATAGGAAACACCATATATTTT. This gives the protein CAWSVLGIGNTIYF.

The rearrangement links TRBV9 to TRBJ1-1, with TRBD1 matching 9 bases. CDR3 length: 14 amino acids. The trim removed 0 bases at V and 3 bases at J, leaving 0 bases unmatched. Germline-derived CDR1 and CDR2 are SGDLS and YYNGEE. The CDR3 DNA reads TGTGCCAGCAGCGTAGGGGACAGGGACACTGAAGCTTTCTTT. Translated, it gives CASSVGDRDTEAFF.

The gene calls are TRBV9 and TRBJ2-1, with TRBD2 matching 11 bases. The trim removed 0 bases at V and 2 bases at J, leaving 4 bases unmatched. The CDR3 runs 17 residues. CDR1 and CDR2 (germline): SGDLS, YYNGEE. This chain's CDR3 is CASSVVPSGGTYNEQFF. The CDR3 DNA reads TGTGCCAGCAGCGTAGTACCTAGCGGGGGGACCTACAATGAGCAGTTCTTC.

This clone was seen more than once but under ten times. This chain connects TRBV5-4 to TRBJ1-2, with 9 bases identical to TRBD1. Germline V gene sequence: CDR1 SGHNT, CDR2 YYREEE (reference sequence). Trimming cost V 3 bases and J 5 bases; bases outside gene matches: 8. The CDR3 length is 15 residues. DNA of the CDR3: TGTGCCAGCAGCTCCTCGGACAGGGGAAGGTATGGCTACACCTTC. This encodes CASSSSDRGRYGYTF. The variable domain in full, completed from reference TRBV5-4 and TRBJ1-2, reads ETGVTQSPTHLIKTRGQQVTLRCSSQSGHNTVSWYQQALGQGPQFIFQYYREEENGRGNFPPRFSGLQFPNYSSELNVNALELDDSALYLCASSSSDRGRYGYTFGSGTRLTVV.

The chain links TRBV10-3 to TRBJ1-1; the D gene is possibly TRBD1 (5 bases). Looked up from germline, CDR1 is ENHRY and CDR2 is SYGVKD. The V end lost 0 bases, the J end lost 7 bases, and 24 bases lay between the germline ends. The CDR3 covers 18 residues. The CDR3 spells CAISESQGAAGGINEAFF. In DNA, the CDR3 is TGTGCCATCAGTGAGTCGCAGGGTGCCGCCGGCGGTATCAATGAAGCTTTCTTT.